The following is a T cell receptor (beta chain) sequence with its context. The antigen is undetermined. This sample is drawn from a study of blood T cells in healthy people across ages. Primed by a sample-barcoded 5' primer and a J-beta primer mix, a second PCR proceeded for 7 to 11 cycles. MiXCR, applied by TCRdb to the 5' RACE reads, yields one record per CDR3 protein. Of over 1,500,000 distinct CDR3 sequences in the sample, 49% were seen once. V gave up 4 bases and J gave up 4 bases, with 16 bases separating them. This CDR3 contains 15 residues. Germline CDR1 is SEHNR and CDR2 is FQNEAQ (reference sequence). Regarding the study as a whole: Those diversity estimates obtained from one million T cells were thought to be underestimates.

The sample comprised blood. The J gene is TRBJ1-2, the V gene TRBV7-9; weak D call: TRBD1 (6 bases). This receptor was obtained from a woman in her thirties or forties in good health. This chain's CDR3 is CASSSSGQLSYGYTF. CDR3 nucleotide sequence: TGTGCCAGCAGCTCTTCGGGACAACTCTCCTATGGCTACACCTTC.